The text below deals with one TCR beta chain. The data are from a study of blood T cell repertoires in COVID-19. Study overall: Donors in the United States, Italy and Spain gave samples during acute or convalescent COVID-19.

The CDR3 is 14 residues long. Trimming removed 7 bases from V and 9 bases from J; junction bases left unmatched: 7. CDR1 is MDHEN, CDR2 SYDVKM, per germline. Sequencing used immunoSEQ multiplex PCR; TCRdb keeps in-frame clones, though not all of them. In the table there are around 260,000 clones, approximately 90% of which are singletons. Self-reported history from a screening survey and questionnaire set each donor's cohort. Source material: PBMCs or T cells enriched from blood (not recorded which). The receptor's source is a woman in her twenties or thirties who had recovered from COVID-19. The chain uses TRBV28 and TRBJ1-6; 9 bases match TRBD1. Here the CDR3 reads CASNTGGTSSPLHF. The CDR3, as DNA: TGTGCCAGCAATACAGGGGGCACGAGTTCACCCCTCCACTTT.